What follows describes a single T cell receptor (beta chain). The V gene's germline CDR1 is SGHNT and CDR2 YYREEE (reference sequence). V lost 0 bases, J lost 4 bases, and 4 bases lay in between. This CDR3 region has 12 residues. This sample was taken from a study of HIV-infected patients and healthy controls. A single record per CDR3 protein comes from TCRdb applying MiXCR to the 5' RACE reads. The table has more than 60,000 distinct CDR3 sequences, around 21% seen once. The rearrangement uses TRBV5-4 and TRBJ1-2; D is undetermined. The clonotype was recovered from a human donor in good health. The sample was CD4+ T cells from blood. For the CDR3, the DNA is TGTGCCAGCAGCTTGGAGAGCTATGGCTACACCTTC. Its protein is CASSLESYGYTF.